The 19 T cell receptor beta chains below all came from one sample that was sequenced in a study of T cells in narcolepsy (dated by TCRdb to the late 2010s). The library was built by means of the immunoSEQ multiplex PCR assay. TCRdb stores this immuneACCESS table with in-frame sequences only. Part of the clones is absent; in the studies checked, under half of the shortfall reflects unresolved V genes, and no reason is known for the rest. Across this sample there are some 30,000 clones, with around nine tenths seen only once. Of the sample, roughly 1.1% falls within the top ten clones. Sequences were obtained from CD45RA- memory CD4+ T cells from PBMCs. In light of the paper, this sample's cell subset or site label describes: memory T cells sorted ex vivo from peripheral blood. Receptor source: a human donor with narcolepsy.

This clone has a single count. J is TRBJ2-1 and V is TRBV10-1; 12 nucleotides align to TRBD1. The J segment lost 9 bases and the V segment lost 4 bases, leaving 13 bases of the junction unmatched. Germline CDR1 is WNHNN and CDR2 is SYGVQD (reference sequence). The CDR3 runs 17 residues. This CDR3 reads CASSAPLGTGGPGEQFF. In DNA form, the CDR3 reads TGCGCCAGCAGTGCGCCTCTAGGGACAGGGGGCCCGGGTGAGCAGTTCTTC.

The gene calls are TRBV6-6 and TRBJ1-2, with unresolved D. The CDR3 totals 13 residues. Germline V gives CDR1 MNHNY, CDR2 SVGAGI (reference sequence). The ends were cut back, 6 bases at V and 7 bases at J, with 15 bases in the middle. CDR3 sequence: CASSPGPSGGYTF. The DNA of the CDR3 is TGTGCCAGCAGCCCCGGGCCCAGTGGTGGCTACACCTTC.

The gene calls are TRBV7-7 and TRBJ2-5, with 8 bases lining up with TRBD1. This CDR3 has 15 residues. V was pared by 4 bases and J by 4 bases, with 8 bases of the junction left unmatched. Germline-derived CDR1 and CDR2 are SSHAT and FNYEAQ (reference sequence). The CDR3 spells CASSSQQGVLETQYF. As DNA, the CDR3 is TGTGCCAGCAGCTCCCAACAGGGGGTACTAGAGACCCAGTACTTC. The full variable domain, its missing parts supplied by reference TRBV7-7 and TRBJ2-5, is GAGVSQSPRYKVTKRGQDVTLRCDPISSHATLYWYQQALGQGPEFLTYFNYEAQPDKSGLPSDRFSAERPEGSISTLTIQRTEQRDSAMYRCASSSQQGVLETQYFGPGTRLLVL.

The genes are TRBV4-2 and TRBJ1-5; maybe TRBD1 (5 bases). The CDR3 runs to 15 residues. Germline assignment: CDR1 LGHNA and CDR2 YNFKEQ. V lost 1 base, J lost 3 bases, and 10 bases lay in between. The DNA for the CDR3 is TGTGCCAGCAGCCAAGGCACAGGACACAATCAGCCCCAGCATTTT. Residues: CASSQGTGHNQPQHF.

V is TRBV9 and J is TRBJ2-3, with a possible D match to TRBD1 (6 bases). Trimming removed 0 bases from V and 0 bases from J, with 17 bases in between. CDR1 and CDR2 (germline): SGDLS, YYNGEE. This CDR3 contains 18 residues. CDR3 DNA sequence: TGTGCCAGCAGCGTAGCCCCAACTCGGGACACCAGCACAGATACGCAGTATTTT. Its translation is CASSVAPTRDTSTDTQYF.

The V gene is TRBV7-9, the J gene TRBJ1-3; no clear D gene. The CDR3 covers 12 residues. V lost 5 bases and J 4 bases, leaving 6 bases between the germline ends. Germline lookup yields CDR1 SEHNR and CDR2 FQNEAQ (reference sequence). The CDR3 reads CASSPKGNTIYF. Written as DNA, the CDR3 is TGTGCCAGCAGCCCCAAAGGAAACACCATATATTTT.

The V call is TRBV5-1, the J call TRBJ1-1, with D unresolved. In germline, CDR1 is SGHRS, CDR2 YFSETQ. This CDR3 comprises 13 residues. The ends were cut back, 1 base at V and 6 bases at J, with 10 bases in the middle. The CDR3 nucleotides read TGCGCCAGCAGCTTGATTCAGGAGGCTGAAGCTTTCTTT. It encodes CASSLIQEAEAFF.

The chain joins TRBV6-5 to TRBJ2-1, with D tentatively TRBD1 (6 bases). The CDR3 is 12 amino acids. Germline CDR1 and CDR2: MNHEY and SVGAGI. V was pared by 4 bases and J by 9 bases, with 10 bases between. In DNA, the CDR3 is TGTGCCAGCAGTTCAACAGGGAGTGAGCAGTTCTTC. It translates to CASSSTGSEQFF.

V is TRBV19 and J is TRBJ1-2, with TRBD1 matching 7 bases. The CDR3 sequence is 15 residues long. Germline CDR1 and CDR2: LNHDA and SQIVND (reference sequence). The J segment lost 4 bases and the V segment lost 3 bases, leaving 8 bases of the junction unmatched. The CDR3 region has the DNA TGTGCCAGTAGTATGCGGAGACAGGGCTCCTATGGCTACACCTTC. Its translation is CASSMRRQGSYGYTF.

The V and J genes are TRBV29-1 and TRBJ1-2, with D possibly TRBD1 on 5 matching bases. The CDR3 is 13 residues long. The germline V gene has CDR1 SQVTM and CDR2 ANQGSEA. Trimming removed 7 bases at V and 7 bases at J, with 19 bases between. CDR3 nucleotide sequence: TGCAGCGCCCCTGACAGAACCTTCGGTGGCTACACCTTC. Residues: CSAPDRTFGGYTF.

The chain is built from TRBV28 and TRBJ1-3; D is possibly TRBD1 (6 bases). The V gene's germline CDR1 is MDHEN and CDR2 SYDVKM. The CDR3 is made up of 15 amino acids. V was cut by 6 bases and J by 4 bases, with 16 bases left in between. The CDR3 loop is CASRGGLNIGNTIYF. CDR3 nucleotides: TGTGCCAGCAGAGGGGGACTGAACATAGGAAACACCATATATTTT.

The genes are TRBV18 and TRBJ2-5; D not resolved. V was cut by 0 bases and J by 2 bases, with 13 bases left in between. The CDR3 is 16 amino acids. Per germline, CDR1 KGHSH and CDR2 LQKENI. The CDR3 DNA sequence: TGTGCCAGCTCACCACCTTTGGCAACCTCTCAAGAGACCCAGTACTTC. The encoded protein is CASSPPLATSQETQYF.

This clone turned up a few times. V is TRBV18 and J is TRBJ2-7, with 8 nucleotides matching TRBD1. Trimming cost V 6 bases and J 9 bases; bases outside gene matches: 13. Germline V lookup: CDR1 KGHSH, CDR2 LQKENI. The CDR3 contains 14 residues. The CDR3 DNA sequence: TGTGCCAGCTCCCCCGGGACAGGATCGTCGGGGCAGTACTTC. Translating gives CASSPGTGSSGQYF.

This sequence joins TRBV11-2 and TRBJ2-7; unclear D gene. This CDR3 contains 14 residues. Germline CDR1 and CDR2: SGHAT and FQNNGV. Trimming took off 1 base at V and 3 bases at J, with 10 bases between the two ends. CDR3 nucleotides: TGTGCCAGCAGCTTAGGTAGAGATTTCTACGAGCAGTACTTC. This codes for CASSLGRDFYEQYF.

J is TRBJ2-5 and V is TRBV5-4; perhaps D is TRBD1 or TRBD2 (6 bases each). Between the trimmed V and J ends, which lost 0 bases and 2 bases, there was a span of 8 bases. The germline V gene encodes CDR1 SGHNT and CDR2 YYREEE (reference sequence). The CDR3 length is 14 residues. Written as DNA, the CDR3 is TGTGCCAGCAGCTTGGGGAGGGGGCAAGAGACCCAGTACTTC. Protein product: CASSLGRGQETQYF.

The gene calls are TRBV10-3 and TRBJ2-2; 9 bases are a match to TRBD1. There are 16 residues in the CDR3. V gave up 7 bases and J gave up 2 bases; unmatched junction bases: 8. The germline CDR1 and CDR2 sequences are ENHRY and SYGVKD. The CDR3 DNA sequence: TGTGCCATCAAGTCATCGGGACAGGGTAACACCGGGGAGCTGTTTTTT. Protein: CAIKSSGQGNTGELFF.

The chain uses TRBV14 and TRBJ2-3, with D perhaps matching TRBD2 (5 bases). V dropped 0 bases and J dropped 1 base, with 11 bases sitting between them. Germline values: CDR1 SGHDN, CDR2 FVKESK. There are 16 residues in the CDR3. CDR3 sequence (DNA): TGTGCCAGCAGCCAAGACAGAATTAGCGGCACAGATACGCAGTATTTT. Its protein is CASSQDRISGTDTQYF.

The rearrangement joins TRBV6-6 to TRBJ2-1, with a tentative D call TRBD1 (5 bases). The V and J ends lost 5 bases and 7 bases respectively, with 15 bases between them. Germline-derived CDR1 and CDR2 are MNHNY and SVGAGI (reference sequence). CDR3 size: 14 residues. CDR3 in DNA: TGTGCCAGCAGTCTCCATGGTCAGGGAAATGAGCAGTTCTTC. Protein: CASSLHGQGNEQFF.

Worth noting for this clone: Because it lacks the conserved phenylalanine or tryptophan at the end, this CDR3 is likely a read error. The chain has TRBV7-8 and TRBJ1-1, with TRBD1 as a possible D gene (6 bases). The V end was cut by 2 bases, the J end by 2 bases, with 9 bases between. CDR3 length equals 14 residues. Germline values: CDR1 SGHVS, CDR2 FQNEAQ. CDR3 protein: CASSLRTDNTEAFL. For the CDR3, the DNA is TGTGCCAGCAGCTTAAGGACAGATAACACTGAAGCTTTCCTT.